In this sample, the clone carrying this T cell receptor beta chain turned up a few times. The junction had 3 bases not matched to a gene; V was cut back by 2 bases and J by 0 bases. The CDR3 has 15 amino acids. Germline values: CDR1 LGHNA, CDR2 YNFKEQ. This sample stems from a study of blood T cell repertoires in COVID-19. Study at large: There were acute and convalescent COVID-19 samples, and they came from the United States, Italy and Spain. T cells, B-cell-depleted T cells, or PBMCs provided the cDNA or gDNA that served as material.

Authors' methods: Quantification of nucleated cells was approximated via reference gene primer amplification. The protocol was immunoSEQ multiplex PCR, while the TCRdb copy is restricted to in-frame clones and leaves out a portion. That table supplies the V and J calls and clone size; D and trimming were determined from the DNA. Of about 190,000 clones in the sample, approximately 79% were seen once. Source material: peripheral blood. The genes are TRBV4-2 and TRBJ1-1; 7 bases are a match to TRBD1. The source of this sequence is a man aged 30 to 39 with active or convalescent COVID-19. This chain's CDR3 is CASSQQTGLNTEAFF. CDR3 in DNA: TGTGCCAGCAGCCAACAGACAGGGCTGAACACTGAAGCTTTCTTT.